This T cell receptor (beta chain) was recorded in a study of T cell responses to AZD1222 COVID-19 vaccine. Background on the study: Combined were second doses at about 4 or about 12 weeks. Study-wide results and limits: Targets within unmutated variant regions were reportedly found for nearly half of spike-specific TCRs. Most donors were white British and more were female, and clonal diversity was possibly underestimated. Among vaccine-associated CD4 TCRs, coverage spanned spike, with dominance at 160-218 and 743-854.

Data came from immunoSEQ multiplex PCR; TCRdb stores just in-frame clones and leaves some out. This table has about 120,000 clones, about 90% appearing once. V was cut by 6 bases and J by 2 bases, with 20 bases left in between. The CDR3 has 17 amino acids. Germline CDR1 reads MNHEY; CDR2 reads SVGEGT. Concerning this clone itself: Antigen unknown.

This TCR was recovered from an adult in good health. The J gene is TRBJ2-1, the V gene TRBV6-2 or TRBV6-3, with a tentative D call TRBD2 (5 bases). The sample was peripheral blood, taken on day 0 of AZD1222 vaccination. Here the CDR3 reads CASSRRWTGSTYNEQFF. Here the CDR3 DNA reads TGTGCCAGCAGCCGGAGATGGACGGGGTCCACCTACAATGAGCAGTTCTTC.